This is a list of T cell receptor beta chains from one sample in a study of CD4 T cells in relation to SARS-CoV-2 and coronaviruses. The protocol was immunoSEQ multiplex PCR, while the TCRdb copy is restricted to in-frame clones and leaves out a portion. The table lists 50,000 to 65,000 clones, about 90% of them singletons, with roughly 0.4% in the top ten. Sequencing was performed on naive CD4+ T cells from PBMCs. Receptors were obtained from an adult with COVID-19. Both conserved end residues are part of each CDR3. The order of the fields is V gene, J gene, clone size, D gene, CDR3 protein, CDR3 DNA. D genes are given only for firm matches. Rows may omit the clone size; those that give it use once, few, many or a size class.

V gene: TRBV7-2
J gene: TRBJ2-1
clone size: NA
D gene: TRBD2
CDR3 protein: CASSLGGLAGVDEQFF
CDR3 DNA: TGTGCCAGCAGCTTAGGCGGACTAGCGGGAGTGGATGAGCAGTTCTTC

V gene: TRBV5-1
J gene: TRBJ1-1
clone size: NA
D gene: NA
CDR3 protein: CASSFAGLENTEAFF
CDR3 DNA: TGCGCCAGCAGCTTCGCAGGATTAGAGAACACTGAAGCTTTCTTT

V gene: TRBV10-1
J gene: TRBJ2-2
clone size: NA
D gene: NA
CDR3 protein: CASTADPRGELFF
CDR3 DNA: TGCGCCAGCACTGCAGACCCCCGCGGGGAGCTGTTTTTT

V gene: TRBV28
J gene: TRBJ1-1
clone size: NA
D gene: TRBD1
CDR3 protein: CASSGQGTNTEAFF
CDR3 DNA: TGTGCCAGCTCGGGACAGGGGACGAACACTGAAGCTTTCTTT

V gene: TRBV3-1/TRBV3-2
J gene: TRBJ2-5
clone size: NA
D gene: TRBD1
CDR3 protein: CASSHGLGTAQETQYF
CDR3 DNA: TGTGCCAGCAGCCACGGGCTAGGGACAGCTCAAGAGACCCAGTACTTC

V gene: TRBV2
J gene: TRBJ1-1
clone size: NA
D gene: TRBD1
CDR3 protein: CASGQEGGGTEAFF
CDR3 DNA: TGTGCCAGCGGACAGGAGGGGGGAGGCACTGAAGCTTTCTTT

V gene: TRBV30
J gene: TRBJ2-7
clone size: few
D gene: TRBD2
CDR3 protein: CAWSGRGLAGDEQYF
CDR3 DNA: TGTGCCTGGAGTGGACGCGGGCTAGCGGGAGACGAGCAGTACTTC

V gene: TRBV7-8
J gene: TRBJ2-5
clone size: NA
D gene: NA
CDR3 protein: CASSLTAGSETQYF
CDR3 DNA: TGTGCCAGCAGCTTAACGGCAGGTAGCGAGACCCAGTACTTC

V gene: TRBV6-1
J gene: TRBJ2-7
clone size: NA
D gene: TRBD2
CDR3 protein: CASSSPGTSYEQYF
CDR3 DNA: TGTGCCAGCAGTTCCCCCGGGACTAGCTACGAGCAGTACTTC

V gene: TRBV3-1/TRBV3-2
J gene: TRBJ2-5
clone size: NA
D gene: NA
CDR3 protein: CASSQAETQYF
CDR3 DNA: TGTGCCAGCAGCCAAGCGGAGACCCAGTACTTC

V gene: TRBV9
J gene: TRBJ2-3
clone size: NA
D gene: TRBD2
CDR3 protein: CASSPGTTSTDTQYF
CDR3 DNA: TGTGCCAGCAGCCCCGGGACTACAAGCACAGATACGCAGTATTTT

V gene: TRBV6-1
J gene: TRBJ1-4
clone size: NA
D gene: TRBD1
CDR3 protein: CASSAESGTGATNEKLFF
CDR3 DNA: TGTGCCAGCAGTGCGGAATCCGGGACAGGGGCAACTAATGAAAAACTGTTTTTT

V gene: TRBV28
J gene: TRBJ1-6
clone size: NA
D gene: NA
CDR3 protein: CASSFLAGSYNSPLHF
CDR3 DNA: NA

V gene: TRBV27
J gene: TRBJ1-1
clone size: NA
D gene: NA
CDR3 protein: CASSGRGGLNTEAFF
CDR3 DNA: TGTGCCAGCAGTGGACGCGGCGGATTGAACACTGAAGCTTTCTTT

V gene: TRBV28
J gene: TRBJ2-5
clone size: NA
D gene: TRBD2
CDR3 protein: CASTLAGDRQETQYF
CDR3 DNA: TGTGCCAGCACCCTAGCGGGAGATAGGCAGGAGACCCAGTACTTC

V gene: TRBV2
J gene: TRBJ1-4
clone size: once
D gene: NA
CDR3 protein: CASSEWQGGEKLFF
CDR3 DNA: TGTGCCAGCAGTGAGTGGCAGGGCGGTGAAAAACTGTTTTTT

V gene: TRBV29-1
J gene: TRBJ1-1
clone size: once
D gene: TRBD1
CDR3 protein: CSVMSTGGNTEAFF
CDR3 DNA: TGCAGCGTTATGTCCACAGGGGGTAACACTGAAGCTTTCTTT

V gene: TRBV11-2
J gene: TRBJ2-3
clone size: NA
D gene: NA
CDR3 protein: CASSLTGGMSTDTQYF
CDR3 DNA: TGTGCCAGCAGCTTAACTGGCGGTATGAGCACAGATACGCAGTATTTT

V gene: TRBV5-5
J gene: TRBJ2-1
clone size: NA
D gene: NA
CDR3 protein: CASSVGGSYNEQFF
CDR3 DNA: TGTGCCAGCAGCGTCGGGGGTTCCTACAATGAGCAGTTCTTC

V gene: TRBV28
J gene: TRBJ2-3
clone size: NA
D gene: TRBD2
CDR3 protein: CANPTSSCTDTQYF
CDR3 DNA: TGTGCCAACCCGACTAGCTCTTGCACAGATACGCAGTATTTT

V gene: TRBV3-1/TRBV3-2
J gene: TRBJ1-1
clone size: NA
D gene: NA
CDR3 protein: CASSQGQGSTEAFF
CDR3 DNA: TGTGCCAGCAGCCAAGGGCAGGGGAGCACTGAAGCTTTCTTT

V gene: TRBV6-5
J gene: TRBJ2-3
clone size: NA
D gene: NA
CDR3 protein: CATHREGADTQYF
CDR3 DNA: TGTGCCACCCACAGGGAAGGGGCAGATACGCAGTATTTT

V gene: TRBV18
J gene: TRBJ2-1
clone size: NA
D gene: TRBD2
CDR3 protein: CASSPGLATTFEQFF
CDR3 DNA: TGTGCCAGCTCACCGGGACTAGCGACCACATTCGAGCAGTTCTTC

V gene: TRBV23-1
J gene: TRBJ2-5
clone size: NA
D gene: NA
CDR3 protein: CASGRFRETQYF
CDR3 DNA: TGCGCCAGCGGACGATTCAGAGAGACCCAGTACTTC

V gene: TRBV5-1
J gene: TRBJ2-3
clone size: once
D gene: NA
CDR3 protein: CASSLGGPPDTQYF
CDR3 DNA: TGCGCCAGCAGCTTGGGGGGTCCGCCAGATACGCAGTATTTT

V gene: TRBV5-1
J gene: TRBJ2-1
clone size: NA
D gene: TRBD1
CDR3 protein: CASAQGGGDYNEQFF
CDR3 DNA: TGCGCCAGCGCTCAAGGGGGCGGAGACTACAATGAGCAGTTCTTC

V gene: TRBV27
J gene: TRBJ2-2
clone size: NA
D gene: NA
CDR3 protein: CASSLVGRGPTGELFF
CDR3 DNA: TGTGCCAGCAGTTTAGTAGGGAGGGGGCCCACCGGGGAGCTGTTTTTT

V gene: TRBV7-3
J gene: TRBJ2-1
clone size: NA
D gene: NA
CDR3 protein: CASRSTDNNEQFF
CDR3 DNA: TGTGCCAGCCGATCTACAGATAACAATGAGCAGTTCTTC

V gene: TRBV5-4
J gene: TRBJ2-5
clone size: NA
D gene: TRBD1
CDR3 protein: CASSSTGVETQYF
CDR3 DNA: TGTGCCAGCAGCTCTACAGGGGTGGAGACCCAGTACTTC

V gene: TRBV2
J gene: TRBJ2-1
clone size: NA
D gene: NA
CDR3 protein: CASSLREGFYNEQFF
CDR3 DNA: TGTGCCAGCAGCTTGCGGGAAGGTTTTTACAATGAGCAGTTCTTC

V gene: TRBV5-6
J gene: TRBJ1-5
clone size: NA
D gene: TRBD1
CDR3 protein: CASSQDRGYNQPQHF
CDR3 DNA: TGTGCCAGCAGCCAGGACAGGGGGTACAATCAGCCCCAGCATTTT

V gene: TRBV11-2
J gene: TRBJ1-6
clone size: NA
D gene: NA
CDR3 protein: CASSAGIKQGIRRRPLHF
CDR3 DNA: TGTGCCAGCAGCGCAGGGATAAAGCAGGGAATTCGGAGGAGACCCCTCCACTTT

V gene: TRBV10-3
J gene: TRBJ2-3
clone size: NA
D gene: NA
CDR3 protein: CAISQVTEGTQYF
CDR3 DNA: TGTGCCATCAGTCAAGTAACGGAGGGTACGCAGTATTTT

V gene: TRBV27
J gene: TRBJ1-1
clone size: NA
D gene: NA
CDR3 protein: CASSPGWEGTEAFF
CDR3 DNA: TGTGCCAGCAGTCCTGGATGGGAGGGAACTGAAGCTTTCTTT

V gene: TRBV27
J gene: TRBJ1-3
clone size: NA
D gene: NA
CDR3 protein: CASSLWPPAGNTIYF
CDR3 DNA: TGTGCCAGCAGTTTATGGCCCCCCGCTGGAAACACCATATATTTT

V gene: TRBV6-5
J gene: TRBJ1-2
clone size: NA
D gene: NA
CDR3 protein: CASSYSGQDGYTF
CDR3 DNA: TGTGCCAGCAGTTACTCAGGGCAGGATGGCTACACCTTC

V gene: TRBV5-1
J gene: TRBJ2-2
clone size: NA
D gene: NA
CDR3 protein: CASSLEGAGELFF
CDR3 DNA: TGCGCCAGCAGCTTGGAAGGGGCTGGGGAGCTGTTTTTT

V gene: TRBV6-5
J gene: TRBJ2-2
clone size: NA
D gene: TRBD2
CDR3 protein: CASRPSGVNTGELFF
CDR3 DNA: TGTGCCAGCAGACCCAGCGGGGTGAACACCGGGGAGCTGTTTTTT

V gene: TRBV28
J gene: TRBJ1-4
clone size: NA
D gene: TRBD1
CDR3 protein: CASSPPGQGDGKLFF
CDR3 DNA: TGTGCCAGCAGTCCGCCGGGACAGGGCGATGGAAAACTGTTTTTT

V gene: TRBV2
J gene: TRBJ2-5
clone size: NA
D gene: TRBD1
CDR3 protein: CASSEHRGQETQYF
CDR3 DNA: TGTGCCAGCAGTGAACACAGGGGGCAGGAGACCCAGTACTTC

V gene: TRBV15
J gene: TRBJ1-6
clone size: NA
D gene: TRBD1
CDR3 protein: CATSSKTRDRGSPLHF
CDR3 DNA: TGTGCCACCAGCAGTAAGACCCGGGACAGGGGATCACCCCTCCACTTT

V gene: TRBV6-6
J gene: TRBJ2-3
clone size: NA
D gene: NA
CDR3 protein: CASSYSGQPDTQYF
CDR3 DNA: TGTGCCAGCAGTTACTCTGGCCAACCAGATACGCAGTATTTT